This T cell receptor beta chain was sequenced for a study of blood T cell repertoires in COVID-19. Authors' methods: Cell counts per sample came from amplifying reference gene primers. TCRdb keeps only in-frame clones here, not all; method: immunoSEQ multiplex PCR. V and J calls and clone size are given by that table; D and trimming were obtained from the DNA. The repertoire holds 200,000 to 300,000 clones, around four fifths seen once, with just under 6.5% in the top ten. V lost 7 bases and J 6 bases, leaving 19 bases between the germline ends. Germline V gene data show CDR1 as LNHDA and CDR2 as SQIVND (reference sequence). There are 14 residues in the CDR3.

Specimen: peripheral blood. The TCR comes from a woman between 55 and 75 years old with active or convalescent COVID-19. The V and J genes are TRBV19 and TRBJ2-7, with D perhaps matching TRBD1 (7 bases). The CDR3 region is CASIGAGGMSEQYF. The CDR3 bases are TGTGCCAGTATTGGGGCAGGGGGGATGAGCGAGCAGTACTTC. The variable domain in full, completed from reference TRBV19 and TRBJ2-7, reads DGGITQSPKYLFRKEGQNVTLSCEQNLNHDAMYWYRQDPGQGLRLIYYSQIVNDFQKGDIAEGYSVSREKKESFPLTVTSAQKNPTAFYLCASIGAGGMSEQYFGPGTRLTVT.